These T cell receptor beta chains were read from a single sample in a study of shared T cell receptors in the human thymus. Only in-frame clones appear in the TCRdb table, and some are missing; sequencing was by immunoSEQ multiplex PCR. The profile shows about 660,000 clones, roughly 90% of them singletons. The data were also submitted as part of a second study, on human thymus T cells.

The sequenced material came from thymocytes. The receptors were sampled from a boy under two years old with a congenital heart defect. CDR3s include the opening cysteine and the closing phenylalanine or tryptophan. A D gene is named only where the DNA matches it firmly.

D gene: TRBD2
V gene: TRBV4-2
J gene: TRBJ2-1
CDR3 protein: CASSLSPYLAVEQFF

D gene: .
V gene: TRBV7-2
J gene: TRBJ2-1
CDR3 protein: CASSIRGATVEQFF

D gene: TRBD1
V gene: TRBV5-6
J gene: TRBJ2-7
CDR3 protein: CASSLGSRQGPSYEQYF

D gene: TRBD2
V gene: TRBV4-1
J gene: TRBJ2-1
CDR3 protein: CASSQTPWRREGRNNEQFF

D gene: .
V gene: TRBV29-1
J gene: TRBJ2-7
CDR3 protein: CSAISGFPLYEQYF

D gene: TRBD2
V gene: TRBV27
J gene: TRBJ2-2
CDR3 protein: CASSFVAGAPGGTGELFF

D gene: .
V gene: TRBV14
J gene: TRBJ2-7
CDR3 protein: CASSPRSGGRLSWLTGGPAYEQYF

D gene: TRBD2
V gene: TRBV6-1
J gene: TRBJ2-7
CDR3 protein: CASSDPGTSATYEQYF

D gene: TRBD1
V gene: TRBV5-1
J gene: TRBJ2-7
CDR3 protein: CASSRRDRTYEQYF

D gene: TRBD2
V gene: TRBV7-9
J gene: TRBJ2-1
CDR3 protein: CASSFGSGRNEQFF

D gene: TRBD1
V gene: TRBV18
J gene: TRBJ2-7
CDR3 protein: CASSSSNRQGDSSYEQYF

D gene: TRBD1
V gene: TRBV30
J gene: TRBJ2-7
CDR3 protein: CAWSVRRQGIPYEQYF